This T cell receptor (beta chain) originates from a study of T-cell memory formation after mild COVID-19. Points from the study as a whole: Most CD4+ clones that shrank were in CM and EM, while CD8+ ones turned up in EMRA.

TCRdb recomputed calls from the 5' RACE reads with MiXCR, one row per CDR3 protein. The sample yields about 290,000 distinct CDR3 sequences, around a sixth seen once. V lost 1 base and J 0 bases, leaving 4 bases between the germline ends. Germline-derived CDR1 and CDR2 are SGHVS and FQNEAQ. There are 15 residues in the CDR3. This clonotype turned up a few times. Its specificity is unknown. This TCR was sampled from a young man who had mild COVID-19 (a few samples of this study predate the infection). Cell type and time point are not known. The chain has TRBV7-8 and TRBJ1-6; D is ambiguous. The specimen was PBMCs or a T cell subset sorted from them (not recorded which). The CDR3 loop reads CASSLGSSYNSPLHF. In nucleotides, the CDR3 is TGTGCCAGCAGCTTAGGCAGCTCCTATAATTCACCCCTCCACTTT.